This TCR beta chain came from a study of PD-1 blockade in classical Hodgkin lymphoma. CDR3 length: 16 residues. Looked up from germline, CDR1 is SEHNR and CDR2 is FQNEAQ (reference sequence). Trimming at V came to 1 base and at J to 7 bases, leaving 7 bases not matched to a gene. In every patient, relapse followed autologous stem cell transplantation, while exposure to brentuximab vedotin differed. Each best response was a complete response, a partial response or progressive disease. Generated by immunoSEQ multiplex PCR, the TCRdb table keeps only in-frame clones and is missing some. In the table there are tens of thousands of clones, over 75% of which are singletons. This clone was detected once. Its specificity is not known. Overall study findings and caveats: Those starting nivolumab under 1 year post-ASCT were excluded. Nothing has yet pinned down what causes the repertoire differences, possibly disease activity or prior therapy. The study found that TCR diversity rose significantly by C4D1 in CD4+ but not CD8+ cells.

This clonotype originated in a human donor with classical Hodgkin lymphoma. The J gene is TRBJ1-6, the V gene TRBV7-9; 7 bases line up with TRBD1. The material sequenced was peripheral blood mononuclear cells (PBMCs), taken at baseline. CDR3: CASSLGPGTANSPLHF. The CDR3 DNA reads TGTGCCAGCAGCTTAGGTCCCGGGACAGCAAATTCACCCCTCCACTTT.